This passage covers 27 T cell receptor beta chains from one sample sequenced in a study of blood T cell repertoires in COVID-19. The protocol was immunoSEQ multiplex PCR, while the TCRdb copy is restricted to in-frame clones and leaves out a portion. The sample lists roughly 250,000 clones, about four fifths occurring once. The sample comprised peripheral blood. The source is a person between 65 and 79 years old with COVID-19, enrolled during active disease.

The chain couples TRBV6-2 or TRBV6-3 to TRBJ2-1, with a tentative D call TRBD2 (6 bases). This CDR3 has 16 residues. Between the trimmed V and J ends, which lost 2 bases and 2 bases, there was a span of 13 bases. The germline V gene encodes CDR1 MNHEY and CDR2 SVGEGT. The DNA of the CDR3 is TGTGCCAGCAGTTACATCAGTACGGGAGCCTACAATGAGCAGTTCTTC. Amino acids: CASSYISTGAYNEQFF.

The rearrangement joins TRBV11-2 to TRBJ2-1; TRBD1 agrees at 10 bases. Germline V gives CDR1 SGHAT, CDR2 FQNNGV. This CDR3 has 15 amino acids. The V segment lost 5 bases and the J segment 2 bases; nucleotides outside the gene matches: 3. The DNA for the CDR3 is TGTGCCAGCAGCCAGGACAGGGGGGCCTACAATGAGCAGTTCTTC. Its protein is CASSQDRGAYNEQFF.

The V gene is TRBV10-3, the J gene TRBJ1-6; 7 bases are a match to TRBD1. Trimming cost V 0 bases and J 7 bases; bases outside gene matches: 9. The CDR3 runs 17 residues. In germline, CDR1 is ENHRY, CDR2 SYGVKD. DNA for the CDR3: TGTGCCATCAGTGAGTCCCTCACAGGGACAGCGAATTCACCCCTCCACTTT. It encodes CAISESLTGTANSPLHF.

The gene calls are TRBV3-1 (or the pseudogene TRBV3-2) and TRBJ1-1; 7 bases match TRBD1. After removal of 0 bases from V and 0 bases from J, the junction contained 10 bases not matched to a gene. The germline V gene encodes CDR1 LGHDT and CDR2 YNNKEL (reference sequence). This CDR3 spans 18 amino acids. CDR3 coding DNA: TGTGCCAGCAGCCAAGAGTTCAGGAGGGGGCGGCTGAACACTGAAGCTTTCTTT. Residues: CASSQEFRRGRLNTEAFF.

The chain joins TRBV21-1 to TRBJ2-3; the table's D gene call, TRBD1, was not cross checked with the DNA. TRBV21-1 is recorded as a pseudogene. The CDR3 runs 16 residues. CDR3 bases: TGTGCCAGCAGCAAGAACAGGGGACTTAGCACAGATACGCAGTATTTT. Protein product: CASSKNRGLSTDTQYF.

CDR3 DNA: TGTGCCAGCAGTTCAGGGATACATGAGCAGTTCTTC. Protein: CASSSGIHEQFF. The chain employs TRBV12-3 or TRBV12-4 and TRBJ2-1; D is possibly TRBD1 (5 bases). The V end lost 4 bases, the J end lost 8 bases, and 9 bases lay between the germline ends. The CDR3 is 12 amino acids.

This clone was seen more than once but under ten times. V is TRBV4-3 and J is TRBJ2-7, with 7 bases fitting TRBD2. V lost 4 bases, J lost 5 bases, and 8 bases stayed unmatched. CDR1 is LGHNA and CDR2 is YSLEER in the germline V gene. The CDR3 is 14 amino acids. The CDR3 sequence is CASSRGRGRDEQYF. The CDR3 coding sequence is TGCGCCAGCAGCCGAGGGAGGGGTCGCGACGAGCAGTACTTC.

The chain employs TRBV28 and TRBJ2-7, with D possibly TRBD2 on 5 matching bases. The germline V and J ends were trimmed by 6 bases and 0 bases, with 15 bases remaining between them. Germline V gene lookup returns CDR1 MDHEN and CDR2 SYDVKM. This CDR3 has 15 amino acids. The CDR3 protein is CASSTYGLYSYEQYF. The CDR3 DNA reads as TGTGCCAGCAGCACTTATGGACTTTACTCCTACGAGCAGTACTTC.

J is TRBJ2-1 and V is TRBV19; TRBD2 aligns across 7 bases. V lost 3 bases to trimming and J lost 12 bases; unmatched junction nucleotides: 8. The CDR3 is 13 residues long. Germline V gene sequence: CDR1 LNHDA, CDR2 SQIVND (reference sequence). CDR3 in amino acids: CASSIRISGGQFF. CDR3 coding DNA: TGTGCCAGTAGTATTCGTATATCGGGGGGGCAGTTCTTC.

V gene TRBV7-9 combines with J gene TRBJ2-5, with a tentative D call TRBD2 (6 bases). The CDR3 is made up of 12 amino acids. Germline CDR1 and CDR2: SEHNR and FQNEAQ (reference sequence). Trimming cost V 5 bases and J 5 bases, with 9 bases left between them. This CDR3 reads CASSPGVETQYF. The CDR3 DNA reads TGTGCCAGCAGCCCGGGGGTGGAGACCCAGTACTTC.

The rearrangement joins TRBV6-5 to TRBJ1-1, with TRBD1 matching 7 bases. The CDR3 loop spans 14 amino acids. V was pared by 6 bases and J by 1 base, with 5 bases of the junction left unmatched. Germline assignment: CDR1 MNHEY and CDR2 SVGAGI. CDR3 protein: CASRYTGENTEAFF. The CDR3 DNA reads as TGTGCCAGCAGATATACAGGGGAGAACACTGAAGCTTTCTTT.

This clone was detected a few times. This rearrangement joins TRBV6-2 or TRBV6-3 to TRBJ1-1; D is uncertain. V shed 6 bases and J shed 10 bases, with 24 bases lying between them. CDR1 MNHEY and CDR2 SVGEGT come from the germline V gene. The CDR3 length is 15 residues. CDR3 sequence reads: CASSPAGLTRAGAFF. CDR3 nucleotide sequence: TGTGCCAGCAGCCCAGCGGGGTTGACCCGGGCCGGAGCTTTCTTT.

This rearrangement joins TRBV28 to TRBJ1-4; TRBD1 might be the D (5 bases). The CDR3 runs 14 residues. Germline V CDR1 and CDR2: MDHEN, SYDVKM. V was pared by 3 bases and J by 8 bases, with 13 bases between. As DNA, the CDR3 is TGTGCCAGCAGTTTGGGGCAGTATCGGGAAAAACTGTTTTTT. Translated, it gives CASSLGQYREKLFF.

The rearrangement joins TRBV7-8 to TRBJ1-2; 8 nucleotides align to TRBD1. With V trimmed by 1 base and J by 5 bases, 12 bases remained unmatched. This CDR3 spans 17 amino acids. CDR1 is SGHVS and CDR2 is FQNEAQ in the germline V gene. The CDR3 spells CASSLGTGLAGTYGYTF. In DNA form, the CDR3 reads TGTGCCAGCAGCTTAGGGACAGGGTTGGCAGGGACGTATGGCTACACCTTC.

The genes are TRBV4-2 and TRBJ1-5, with 8 bases fitting TRBD1. In germline, CDR1 is LGHNA, CDR2 YNFKEQ. The CDR3 is 16 residues long. Losses at the gene ends were 5 bases for V and 2 bases for J; bases not matched to a gene: 8. The DNA for the CDR3 is TGTGCCAGCAGCTTGCGGACAGGGCGCGGCAATCAGCCCCAGCATTTT. This encodes CASSLRTGRGNQPQHF.

The chain combines TRBV2 with TRBJ2-4; D is perhaps TRBD1 (5 bases). The CDR3 consists of 13 residues. The V gene's germline CDR1 is SNHLY and CDR2 FYNNEI. V lost 6 bases and J 4 bases, leaving 10 bases between the germline ends. The CDR3, as DNA: TGTGCCAGCAGGAGACAGAAAAAAAACATTCAGTACTTC. This sequence encodes CASRRQKKNIQYF.

This chain connects TRBV14 to TRBJ1-3, with 8 nucleotides matching TRBD1. CDR1 is SGHDN and CDR2 is FVKESK in the germline V gene. This CDR3 is 16 amino acids long. Germline trimming cut 0 bases from V and 2 bases from J; bases unmatched to any gene: 3. The CDR3 sequence: CASSQDRTGTGNTIYF. The CDR3 bases are TGTGCCAGCAGCCAAGACAGGACAGGGACTGGAAACACCATATATTTT.

The chain couples TRBV19 to TRBJ2-3, with 10 positions matching TRBD2. CDR3 length: 15 residues. V dropped 3 bases and J dropped 6; count of bases not matched to a gene: 6. In germline, CDR1 is LNHDA, CDR2 SQIVND (reference sequence). The CDR3 sequence: CASSILASGSDTQYF. The CDR3 nucleotides are TGTGCCAGTAGTATCCTGGCTAGCGGGAGTGATACGCAGTATTTT.

The chain uses TRBV12-3 or TRBV12-4 and TRBJ2-7; the match to TRBD2 covers 9 bases. This CDR3 is built from 13 residues. V lost 6 bases and J lost 5; bases outside the gene matches: 5. The CDR3 loop is CASRMASGNEQYF. CDR3 DNA: TGTGCCAGCAGAATGGCTAGCGGGAACGAGCAGTACTTC.

This chain links TRBV5-1 with TRBJ2-7, with D possibly matching TRBD1 (5 bases). CDR3 length: 14 residues. From germline, CDR1 is SGHRS and CDR2 YFSETQ. Trimming shortened V by 1 base and J by 4 bases, and 12 bases separated the two germline ends. The CDR3 DNA follows: TGCGCCAGCAGCTTGTCCTGGACAACATACGAGCAGTACTTC. This translates into CASSLSWTTYEQYF.

The chain links TRBV6-6 to TRBJ2-5, with D maybe TRBD2 (7 bases). Trimming cost V 6 bases and J 1 base, with 18 bases left between them. The CDR3 is 16 residues long. Germline lookup yields CDR1 MNHNY and CDR2 SVGAGI (reference sequence). In nucleotides, the CDR3 is TGTGCCAGCAGCCGACGGGGGGCCACACGCCAAGAGACCCAGTACTTC. Residues: CASSRRGATRQETQYF.

This chain connects TRBV29-1 to TRBJ2-5; 10 bases are shared with TRBD1. V lost 6 bases to trimming and J lost 5 bases; unmatched junction nucleotides: 6. CDR1 and CDR2 from the germline V gene are SQVTM and ANQGSEA. The CDR3 extends over 13 amino acids. This chain's CDR3 is CSVPGQGWETQYF. CDR3 sequence (DNA): TGCAGCGTGCCGGGACAGGGGTGGGAGACCCAGTACTTC. Full variable domain (remainder filled in from reference TRBV29-1 and TRBJ2-5): SAVISQKPSRDICQRGTSLTIQCQVDSQVTMMFWYRQQPGQSLTLIATANQGSEATYESGFVIDKFPISRPNLTFSTLTVSNMSPEDSSIYLCSVPGQGWETQYFGPGTRLLVL.

The CDR3 reads CATSDPRQGPAKLFF. The CDR3 nucleotides are TGTGCCACCAGTGATCCACGACAGGGGCCGGCAAAACTGTTTTTT. This chain connects TRBV24-1 to TRBJ1-4; TRBD1 matches at 8 bases. Germline V CDR1 and CDR2: KGHDR, SFDVKD. Trimming cost V 3 bases and J 10 bases; bases outside gene matches: 9. This CDR3 region has 15 residues.

This chain connects TRBV24-1 to TRBJ1-2, with TRBD1 as a possible D gene (5 bases). V lost 0 bases and J lost 1, with 23 bases in between. The CDR3 has 20 residues. Germline-derived CDR1 and CDR2 are KGHDR and SFDVKD. CDR3 sequence: CATSDLYSSRGLPLNYGYTF. Here the CDR3 DNA reads TGTGCCACCAGTGATTTGTACTCTTCTCGGGGGTTGCCCCTTAACTATGGCTACACCTTC.

The chain uses TRBV10-3 and TRBJ1-6; 9 bases agree with TRBD1. This CDR3 has 14 residues. CDR1 is ENHRY and CDR2 is SYGVKD in the germline V gene. After removal of 8 bases from V and 10 bases from J, the junction contained 9 bases not matched to a gene. The CDR3 here is CAIGDRTGESPLHF. DNA of the CDR3: TGTGCCATCGGGGACCGGACAGGGGAATCACCCCTCCACTTT.

The chain joins TRBV18 to TRBJ2-3; no clear D. Deletions cut 2 bases from V and 5 bases from J, with 5 bases between. This CDR3 is 12 amino acids long. Germline V gives CDR1 KGHSH, CDR2 LQKENI. CDR3: CASSPRGDTQYF. The CDR3, as DNA: TGTGCCAGCTCACCAAGAGGAGATACGCAGTATTTT.

A single count supports this clone. CDR3 nucleotide sequence: TGTGCCAGCAGCTCCGCGGGGCCTAATTCACCCCTCCACTTT. Amino acid sequence: CASSSAGPNSPLHF. The gene calls are TRBV7-8 and TRBJ1-6, with a possible D match to TRBD1 (5 bases). The CDR3 length is 14 residues. Per the germline V gene, CDR1 is SGHVS and CDR2 is FQNEAQ. Trimming took off 4 bases at V and 6 bases at J, with 10 bases between the two ends.